This record looks at one TCR beta chain sequence and its context. Original data processing: Counts of nucleated cells, estimated from reference gene primer amplification, were obtained. Measured with immunoSEQ multiplex PCR; TCRdb has only the in-frame clones, and not every one. The V and J calls and clone size come from that table; D and trimming were worked out from the DNA. The sample includes roughly 200,000 clones, about 88% seen only once; the top ten take roughly 5.6%. The sample is drawn from a study of blood T cell repertoires in COVID-19. The wider study: The study drew acute and convalescent COVID-19 samples from the United States, Italy and Spain. Sample material is recorded as cDNA or gDNA derived from T cells, B-cell-depleted T cells, or PBMCs.

The V gene's germline CDR1 is LGHDT and CDR2 YNNKEL (reference sequence). The CDR3 covers 17 residues. J gave up 3 bases and V 1 base, and 9 bases lay outside the gene matches. The receptor was derived from a woman aged 40 to 50 who had recovered from COVID-19. V gene TRBV3-1 (or the pseudogene TRBV3-2) combines with J gene TRBJ2-1, with TRBD2 identical over 7 bases. The sequenced sample was peripheral blood. The CDR3 nucleotides read TGTGCCAGCAGCCAAGTGAGTAGCGGGTTTCGCTACAATGAGCAGTTCTTC. Translated: CASSQVSSGFRYNEQFF.